These 14 T cell receptor beta chains came from one sample sequenced in a study of shared clonotypes between healthy human individuals. Libraries were prepared by immunoSEQ multiplex PCR; TCRdb keeps only in-frame clonotypes and omits some of them. Among roughly 2 million clones listed, about 94% were seen once. Sequenced: naive CD4+ T cells sorted from blood. Stated subset: CD45RA+ positively selected. The source is a man aged 18 to 30 in good health.

The rearrangement links TRBV7-8 to TRBJ2-7, with unresolved D. Trimming cost V 3 bases and J 4 bases, with 7 bases left between them. The CDR3 runs to 12 residues. Germline V CDR1 and CDR2: SGHVS, FQNEAQ. CDR3 sequence reads: CASSFREYEQYF. The CDR3 DNA is TGTGCCAGCAGCTTTAGGGAATACGAGCAGTACTTC.

V and J are TRBV9 and TRBJ1-1, with a possible D match to TRBD1 (6 bases). Trimming cost V 1 base and J 4 bases, with 11 bases left between them. The CDR3 is made up of 14 amino acids. Looked up from germline, CDR1 is SGDLS and CDR2 is YYNGEE. CDR3 bases: TGTGCCAGCAGCGTAATGGACAGAGCCACTGAAGCTTTCTTT. Amino acids: CASSVMDRATEAFF. The full variable domain, in which reference TRBV9 and TRBJ1-1 provide the parts outside the CDR3, is DSGVTQTPKHLITATGQRVTLRCSPRSGDLSVYWYQQSLDQGLQFLIQYYNGEERAKGNILERFSAQQFPDLHSELNLSSLELGDSALYFCASSVMDRATEAFFGQGTRLTVV.

The chain links TRBV10-3 to TRBJ2-7; D perhaps matches TRBD1 (5 bases). Trimming pared 6 bases from V and 2 bases from J, leaving 11 bases between. The CDR3 sequence is 13 residues long. CDR1 is ENHRY, CDR2 SYGVKD, per germline. As DNA, the CDR3 is TGTGCCATCAGCCAGGGAATGACCTACGAGCAGTACTTC. Translating gives CAISQGMTYEQYF.

V is TRBV18 and J is TRBJ1-6; 9 bases are shared with TRBD1. Looked up from germline, CDR1 is KGHSH and CDR2 is LQKENI. The CDR3 is 16 residues long. V was clipped by 3 bases and J by 8 bases; unmatched bases: 8. The CDR3 region has the DNA TGTGCCAGCTCACCCCCAGAGACAGGGGGTTATTCACCCCTCCACTTT. Protein product: CASSPPETGGYSPLHF.

This clone was recorded only once. V usage is TRBV30 and J usage is TRBJ2-5; the D gene is possibly TRBD1 (5 bases). CDR1 and CDR2 (germline): GTSNPN, SVGIG (reference sequence). There are 11 residues in the CDR3. Trimming pared 4 bases from V and 5 bases from J, leaving 8 bases between. CDR3 residues: CAWTGKETQYF. The DNA for the CDR3 is TGTGCCTGGACAGGGAAGGAGACCCAGTACTTC.

The V and J genes are TRBV5-8 and TRBJ2-3, with D possibly being TRBD2 (5 bases). The V gene lost 2 bases and the J gene lost 4 bases, with 14 bases spanning the gap. CDR3 length: 15 residues. Germline CDR1 reads SGHTS; CDR2 reads YDEGEE. Here the CDR3 DNA reads TGTGCCAGCAGCTTATCCTGGCCGGGGTCAGATACGCAGTATTTT. It yields the protein CASSLSWPGSDTQYF. The variable domain in full, completed from reference TRBV5-8 and TRBJ2-3, reads EAGVTQSPTHLIKTRGQQATLRCSPISGHTSVYWYQQALGLGLQFLLWYDEGEERNRGNFPPRFSGRQFPNYSSELNVNALELEDSALYLCASSLSWPGSDTQYFGPGTRLTVL.

Concerning this clone: This sample also contains other DNA sequences that code for the same CDR3. This sequence joins TRBV28 and TRBJ1-5; no reliable D call. Between the trimmed V and J ends, which lost 3 bases and 4 bases, there was a span of 4 bases. Germline V gene data show CDR1 as MDHEN and CDR2 as SYDVKM. This CDR3 spans 12 amino acids. CDR3 DNA sequence: TGTGCCAGCAGTTTGATAAATCAGCCCCAGCATTTT. This sequence encodes CASSLINQPQHF.

The chain joins TRBV6-5 to TRBJ1-5; 7 bases match TRBD1. In germline, CDR1 is MNHEY, CDR2 SVGAGI. The junction had 4 bases not matched to a gene; V was cut back by 0 bases and J by 5 bases. The CDR3 length is 15 residues. As DNA, the CDR3 is TGTGCCAGCAGTTACTCAGGGGGCGGACATCAGCCCCAGCATTTT. It codes for CASSYSGGGHQPQHF.

This chain uses TRBV6-1 with TRBJ1-4; D is ambiguous. The CDR3 length is 12 residues. Trimming shortened V by 7 bases and J by 10 bases, and 13 bases separated the two germline ends. Germline V lookup: CDR1 MNHNS, CDR2 SASEGT. CDR3: CASNKPDPKLFF. In nucleotides, the CDR3 is TGTGCCAGCAACAAACCCGACCCAAAACTGTTTTTT.

This rearrangement joins TRBV7-2 to TRBJ2-1; D is possibly TRBD1 (6 bases). Germline CDR1 is SGHTA and CDR2 is FQGNSA. The V and J ends lost 1 base and 8 bases respectively, with 15 bases between them. This CDR3 has 15 amino acids. In nucleotides, the CDR3 is TGTGCCAGCAGCTTAGAGCTGGGGGCTGGGTATGAGCAGTTCTTC. It translates to CASSLELGAGYEQFF.

The CDR3 spells CASSWTNSGDTQYF. The CDR3, as DNA: TGCGCCAGCAGCTGGACAAATTCGGGAGATACGCAGTATTTT. The chain is built from TRBV5-1 and TRBJ2-3; D is perhaps TRBD1 (5 bases). This CDR3 has 14 residues. The germline V gene has CDR1 SGHRS and CDR2 YFSETQ. V lost 3 bases to trimming and J lost 5 bases, with 13 bases between them.

The CDR3 sequence: CASSPPWSETQYF. The CDR3 region has the DNA TGTGCCAGCTCACCGCCGTGGAGCGAGACCCAGTACTTC. The V call is TRBV18, the J call TRBJ2-5, with D unclear. The germline V gene encodes CDR1 KGHSH and CDR2 LQKENI. This CDR3 contains 13 residues. Trimming removed 3 bases from V and 5 bases from J, with 10 bases in between.

V gene TRBV6-6 combines with J gene TRBJ2-2; D gene ambiguous. The CDR3 spans 14 residues. In germline, CDR1 is MNHNY, CDR2 SVGAGI (reference sequence). The V end was cut by 3 bases, the J end by 4 bases, with 9 bases between. The CDR3 nucleotides read TGTGCCAGCAGTTATCAGGTGTCCACCGGGGAGCTGTTTTTT. This codes for CASSYQVSTGELFF.

The CDR3 protein is CASGPTGQSYEQYF. Written as DNA, the CDR3 is TGTGCCAGCGGACCGACCGGACAGAGCTACGAGCAGTACTTC. The genes are TRBV2 and TRBJ2-7, with D possibly TRBD1 on 6 matching bases. Germline V gene lookup returns CDR1 SNHLY and CDR2 FYNNEI. The CDR3 is 14 amino acids. The V end lost 8 bases, the J end lost 3 bases, and 17 bases lay between the germline ends.